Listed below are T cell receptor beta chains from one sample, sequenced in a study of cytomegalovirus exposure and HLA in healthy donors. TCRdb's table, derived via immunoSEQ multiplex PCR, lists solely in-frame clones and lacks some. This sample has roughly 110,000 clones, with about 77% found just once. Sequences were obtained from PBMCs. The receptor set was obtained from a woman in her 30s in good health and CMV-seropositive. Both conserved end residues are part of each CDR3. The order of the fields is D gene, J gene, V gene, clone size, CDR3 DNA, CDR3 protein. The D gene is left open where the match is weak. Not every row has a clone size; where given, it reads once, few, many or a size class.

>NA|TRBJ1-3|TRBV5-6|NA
TGTGCCAGCAGCGCGGGACCAGAAAACACCATATATTTT
CASSAGPENTIYF
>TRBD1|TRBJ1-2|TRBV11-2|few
TGTGCCAGCAGCTTGGACAGGGCTAACTATGGCTACACCTTC
CASSLDRANYGYTF
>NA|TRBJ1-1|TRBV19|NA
TGTGCCAGCACCGACTGGGGGGGGAACACTGAAGCTTTCTTT
CASTDWGGNTEAFF
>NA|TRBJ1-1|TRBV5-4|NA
TGTGCCAGCAGCTTCGGCTCTAGGGGCCTGAACACTGAAGCTTTCTTT
CASSFGSRGLNTEAFF
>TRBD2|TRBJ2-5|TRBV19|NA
TGTGCCAGTAGCCTCCATGTTAGCGGGTACTTCCAAGAGACCCAGTACTTC
CASSLHVSGYFQETQYF
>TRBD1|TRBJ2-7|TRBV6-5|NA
TGTGCCAGCAGTTACTCTACAGGGGATGTGTACGAGCAGTACTTC
CASSYSTGDVYEQYF
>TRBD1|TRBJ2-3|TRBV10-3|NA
TGTGCCATCAATGGACAGGGGGTAGATACGCAGTATTTT
CAINGQGVDTQYF
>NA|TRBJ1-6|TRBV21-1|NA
TGTGCCAGCACCAGGCGCCAGGGATTATGCAATTCACCCCTCCACTTT
CASTRRQGLCNSPLHF
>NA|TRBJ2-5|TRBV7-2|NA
TGTGCCAGCAGCTTAGATCGTGATAGCGGAGAGACCCAGTACTTC
CASSLDRDSGETQYF
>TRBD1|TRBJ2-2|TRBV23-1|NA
TGCGCCGGGACAGGGGAGGCCGGGGAGCTGTTTTTT
CAGTGEAGELFF
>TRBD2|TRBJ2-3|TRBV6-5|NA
TGTGCCAGCCGGGGGGGCCTTTACACAGATACGCAGTATTTT
CASRGGLYTDTQYF
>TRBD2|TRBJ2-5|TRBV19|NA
TGTGCCAGTAGTCCTGGGATAGCGGGAGAGACCCAGTACTTC
CASSPGIAGETQYF
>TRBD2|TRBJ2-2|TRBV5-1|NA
TGCGCCAGCAGCTACGGACTAGAAAACACCGGGGAGCTGTTTTTT
CASSYGLENTGELFF
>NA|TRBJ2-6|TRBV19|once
TGTGCCAGTAGTACGCGGGGTACTGGGGCCAACGTCCTGACTTTC
CASSTRGTGANVLTF
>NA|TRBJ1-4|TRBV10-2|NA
TGCGCCAGCAGTGAGTCGAGGACAGTTGAAAAACTGTTTTTT
CASSESRTVEKLFF
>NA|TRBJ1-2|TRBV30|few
TGTGCCTGGGGGGGAAGTCGGGGGGCGGTGGCGATTGGCTATGGCTACACCTTC
CAWGGSRGAVAIGYGYTF
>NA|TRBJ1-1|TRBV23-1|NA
TGCGCCAGCAGTCAATGGGGAGGGGGAAACACTGAAGCTTTCTTT
CASSQWGGGNTEAFF
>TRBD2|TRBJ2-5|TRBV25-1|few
TGTGCCAGCAGTGAATACGACAGCGGGAGGGAGACCCAGTACTTC
CASSEYDSGRETQYF
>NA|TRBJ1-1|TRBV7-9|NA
TGTGCCAGCAGCTTACAGGATGTGAACACTGAAGCTTTCTTT
CASSLQDVNTEAFF
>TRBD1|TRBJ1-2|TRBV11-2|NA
TGTGCCAGCGGGGACAGCTTCTATGGCTACACCTTC
CASGDSFYGYTF
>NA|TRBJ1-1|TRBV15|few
TGTGCCACCAGCAGAGGGGTAGGGGGCACTGAAGCTTTCTTT
CATSRGVGGTEAFF
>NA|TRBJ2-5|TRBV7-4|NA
TGTGCCAGCAGCTTAGGGCGAGGGAAGGAAGAGACCCAGTACTTC
CASSLGRGKEETQYF
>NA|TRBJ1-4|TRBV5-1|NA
TGCGCCAGCAGTCCTACAGTGGCTAATGAAAAACTGTTTTTT
CASSPTVANEKLFF
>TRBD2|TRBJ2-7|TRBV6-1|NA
TGTGCCAGCAACCCTAGCGGGGGCTACTACGAGCAGTACTTC
CASNPSGGYYEQYF
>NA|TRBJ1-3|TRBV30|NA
TGTGCCTGGAGTGGTACAGGCCTCTCTGGAAACACCATATATTTT
CAWSGTGLSGNTIYF
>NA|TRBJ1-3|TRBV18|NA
TGTGCCAGCTCACCAGAGGCCGGGAACACCATATATTTT
CASSPEAGNTIYF
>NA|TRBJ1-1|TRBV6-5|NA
TGTGCCAGCAGTTACTCGCAGACAGGCACTGAAGCTTTCTTT
CASSYSQTGTEAFF
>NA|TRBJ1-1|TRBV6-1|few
TGTGCCAGCAGTGATGGTCTTGGAGACACTGAAGCTTTCTTT
CASSDGLGDTEAFF